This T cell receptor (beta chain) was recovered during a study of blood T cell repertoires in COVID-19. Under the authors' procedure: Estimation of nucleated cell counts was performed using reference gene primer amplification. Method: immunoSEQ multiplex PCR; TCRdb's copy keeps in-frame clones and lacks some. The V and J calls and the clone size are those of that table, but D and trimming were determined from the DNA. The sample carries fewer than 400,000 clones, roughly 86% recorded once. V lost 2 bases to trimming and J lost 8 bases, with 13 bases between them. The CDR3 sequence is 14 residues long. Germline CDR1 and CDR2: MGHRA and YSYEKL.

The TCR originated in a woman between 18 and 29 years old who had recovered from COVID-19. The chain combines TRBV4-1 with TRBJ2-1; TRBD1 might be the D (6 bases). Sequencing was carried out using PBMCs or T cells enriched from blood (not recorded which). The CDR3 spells CASSQRDNRYEQFF. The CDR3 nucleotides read TGCGCCAGCAGCCAAAGGGACAATAGGTATGAGCAGTTCTTC.